This TCR beta chain appears in the sequencing data of a study of blood T cell repertoires in COVID-19 (dated by TCRdb to about 2020). Regarding the complete study: Samples from collaborators originated in the United States, Italy and Spain and spanned both the acute and convalescent phases of COVID-19. The prospective study material was composed of cDNA or gDNA derived from T cells, B-cell-depleted T cells, or PBMCs. Subjects who had been exposed to COVID-19, were actively infected with it, or had recovered from it provided the deeply sampled blood TCRbeta repertoires that made up the dataset. Samples were obtained from the ongoing ImmuneRACE study (first 160 participants) and from about 1,300 subjects provided by 6 global collaborators. A de-identified subject ID, COVID-19 status, age in years and sex were almost always included in the sample metadata. A freely available public database, intended as a resource for researchers studying the immune response to SARS-CoV-2, is where the repertoires were released. Where HLA class I and class II types were available, the types were taken from metadata supplied by the sample provider, not from assay-based typing.

General findings and caveats noted by the study authors: Clinical and demographic metadata were provided uncurated, with the amount varying by source and participant.

TCRbeta CDR3 regions were amplified from genomic DNA using the immunoSEQ Assay, a bias-controlled multiplex PCR. Per the authors' processing: Nucleated cell counts per sample were estimated from amplification of reference gene primers within the assay. Sequence reads were collapsed and filtered to measure the absolute abundance of every unique TCRbeta CDR3 rearrangement. For each sample, productive Simpson clonality was calculated as the square root of Simpson's diversity index across productive rearrangements. TCRdb limited this immuneACCESS table to in-frame rearrangements with V and J called. A share of clones is missing; checked studies link under half to unresolved V genes, and the rest is unexplained. V, J and clone size derive from that table, while D and trimming were established from the DNA sequence. This sample comprises about 170,000 clones, 86% of them detected only once. The ten biggest clones cover roughly 7% of the sample.

The collaborating institutions used their own protocols to collect whole blood in K2EDTA tubes. Collaborator samples were shipped for TCRbeta analysis as frozen whole blood, isolated PBMCs, or DNA extracted from either sample type. Looking up the germline V gene (reference sequence) yields CDR1 SGHKS and CDR2 YYEKEE. The trim is 6 bases for V and 7 bases for J, with a gap of 8 bases between the germline ends. The CDR3 runs 11 amino acids, cysteine and phenylalanine included. Only the CDR3 portion is preserved as DNA: 33 bases, with reading frame beginning at the first base. On this clone itself: The antigen it binds to is not known. No base quality values were provided; no much bigger clone lies one nucleotide off.

This sequence was found in a man over 45 with active or convalescent COVID-19. Input material: peripheral blood. The chain couples TRBV5-5 to TRBJ2-1, with the identity of the D gene unclear. The nucleotide sequence reads as follows: TGTGCCAGCACCGAGGTGAATGAGCAGTTCTTC. It translates as CASTEVNEQFF. Reference TRBV5-5 and TRBJ2-1 proteins supply the regions before and after the CDR3; the full variable domain is: DAGVTQSPTHLIKTRGQQVTLRCSPISGHKSVSWYQQVLGQGPQFIFQYYEKEERGRGNFPDRFSARQFPNYSSELNVNALLLGDSALYLCASTEVNEQFFGPGTRLTVL.